This is a list of T cell receptor beta chains from one sample in a study of T cells after posttransplantation cyclophosphamide. Using immunoSEQ multiplex PCR, the repertoire was profiled, and TCRdb retains in-frame clones only, with some absent. This set yields around 30,000 clones and no singletons; the top ten hold 2.7%. The specimen was PBMCs. The receptors were sampled from an older woman in good health, CMV-negative, and a related stem cell transplant donor. Each CDR3 is given with its conserved first and last residue. A D gene is named only where the DNA matches it firmly. Size values are once, few and many counts, or a class for expanded clones, and some rows have none.

many	TRBV7-2	.	TRBJ2-7	15	CTSSLVWAGRNEQYF	TGTACCAGCAGCTTAGTGTGGGCGGGAAGGAACGAGCAGTACTTC
many	TRBV24-1	TRBD1	TRBJ1-4	14	CATNMTGPSEKLFF	TGTGCCACCAATATGACAGGGCCCTCTGAAAAACTGTTTTTT
few	TRBV25-1	TRBD1	TRBJ1-2	15	CASSEAGQKSRGYTF	TGTGCCAGCAGTGAGGCGGGACAGAAATCTCGTGGCTACACCTTC
many	TRBV19	TRBD1	TRBJ2-2	15	CASSTGQGGTGELFF	TGTGCCAGTAGTACGGGACAGGGAGGCACCGGGGAGCTGTTTTTT
few	TRBV9	.	TRBJ2-7	16	CASSVDGGRSSYEQYF	TGTGCCAGCAGCGTAGATGGTGGCAGGAGCTCCTACGAGCAGTACTTC
.	TRBV5-4	.	TRBJ1-1	13	CASSPDKNTEAFF	TGTGCCAGCAGCCCCGACAAGAACACTGAAGCTTTCTTT
many	TRBV19	.	TRBJ1-2	13	CASTSRTLDGYTF	TGTGCCAGTACGTCCAGAACCCTTGATGGCTACACCTTC
many	TRBV12-3/TRBV12-4	.	TRBJ1-5	13	CASSLTGNQPQHF	TGTGCCAGCAGTTTAACCGGGAATCAGCCCCAGCATTTT
many	TRBV15	.	TRBJ1-3	16	CATSRDITVSGNTIYF	TGTGCCACCAGCAGAGATATCACGGTCTCTGGAAACACCATATATTTT
few	TRBV9	.	TRBJ2-6	17	CASSVSASPGGANVLTF	TGTGCCAGCAGCGTTAGCGCCTCCCCGGGAGGGGCCAACGTCCTGACTTTC
many	TRBV5-4	.	TRBJ2-3	14	CASSFPNPTDTQYF	TGTGCCAGCAGCTTCCCAAATCCCACAGATACGCAGTATTTT
few	TRBV7-2	TRBD1	TRBJ2-2	16	CASSRSGTGITGELFF	TGTGCCAGCAGCCGATCCGGGACAGGGATCACCGGGGAGCTGTTTTTT
many	TRBV2	TRBD2	TRBJ2-1	15	CASRNPGGSSNEQFF	TGTGCCAGCAGGAACCCGGGGGGTAGTAGTAATGAGCAGTTCTTC
many	TRBV7-3	.	TRBJ1-4	15	CASSPGGEPNEKLFF	TGTGCCAGCAGCCCGGGAGGGGAGCCTAATGAAAAACTGTTTTTT
many	TRBV11-3	.	TRBJ2-1	14	CASSLSSVRSEQFF	TGTGCCAGCAGCCTATCTAGCGTAAGAAGTGAGCAGTTCTTC
many	TRBV6-2/TRBV6-3	TRBD1	TRBJ1-1	13	CASSPTGRGEAFF	TGTGCCAGCAGTCCGACAGGGAGGGGTGAAGCTTTCTTT
many	TRBV7-6	TRBD1	TRBJ1-6	17	CASSLGTGGSYNSPLHF	TGTGCCAGCAGCTTAGGGACAGGGGGCTCCTATAATTCACCCCTCCACTTT
.	TRBV5-1	TRBD2	TRBJ2-5	13	CASSLVGGEPQYF	TGCGCCAGCAGCTTGGTTGGGGGGGAGCCCCAGTACTTC
medium-sized	TRBV4-3	.	TRBJ2-3	16	CASSQDRAGITDTQYF	TGCGCCAGCAGCCAAGATCGAGCGGGTATCACAGATACGCAGTATTTT
few	TRBV9	.	TRBJ2-1	13	CASSDRGGDEQFF	TGTGCCAGCAGCGACAGGGGAGGAGATGAGCAGTTCTTC
many	TRBV12-3/TRBV12-4	.	TRBJ2-2	13	CASRGYETGELFF	TGTGCCAGCAGGGGCTACGAAACCGGGGAGCTGTTTTTT
many	TRBV5-4	TRBD2	TRBJ2-1	14	CASSLPGLAGEQFF	TGTGCCAGCAGCTTACCGGGACTAGCTGGTGAGCAGTTCTTC
.	TRBV5-1	.	TRBJ2-1	14	CASSLGGQLNEQFF	TGCGCCAGCAGCTTGGGAGGACAGCTAAATGAGCAGTTCTTC
.	TRBV5-1	TRBD2	TRBJ2-5	17	CASSFLTSGGRGETQYF	TGCGCCAGCAGCTTCTTAACTAGCGGGGGGAGAGGGGAGACCCAGTACTTC
many	TRBV30	.	TRBJ2-5	16	CAWSIRDRRGGETQYF	TGTGCCTGGAGTATCCGCGACAGGCGAGGAGGAGAGACCCAGTACTTC